This T cell receptor beta chain was identified during a study of CD8 T cells in Susac syndrome. TCR beta was sequenced from blood CD8+ and CD4+ T cells. Controls matched for age and sex were healthy donors. Negative isolation yielded the CD8+ and CD4+ T cells, while FACS enriched the TEMRA cells. The CDR3 runs to 13 residues. CDR1 is DFQATT, CDR2 SNEGSKA, per germline (reference sequence). The V gene end was trimmed by 6 bases and the J gene end by 2 bases; junction bases not matched to a gene: 6. The RNA, about 0.5 to 1 ug, was put through reverse transcription using random hexamers. immunoSEQ multiplex PCR amplified TCR beta CDR3 across 54 Vbeta, 13 Jbeta. TCRdb redid the calling of the immunoSEQ multiplex PCR reads with MiXCR, one entry per CDR3 protein. The data show about 200,000 distinct CDR3 sequences, roughly 94% seen once.

The chain couples TRBV20-1 to TRBJ2-7; 8 bases match TRBD1. Sequencing was performed on CD4+ T cells from PBMCs. The origin of this receptor is a human donor in good health. This CDR3 reads CSALDRAAYEQYF. The CDR3 nucleotides are TGCAGTGCACTGGACAGGGCGGCCTACGAGCAGTACTTC.